Below are 9 T cell receptor beta chains sequenced from a single sample in a study of T cell responses to AZD1222 COVID-19 vaccine (dated by TCRdb to about 2021). The method was the immunoSEQ multiplex PCR assay. Here the immuneACCESS table is served through TCRdb, limited to in-frame sequences with V and J called. Missing clones are a known gap in these copies; in checked studies unresolved V genes cover under half, and the rest lacks a known reason. The sample table shows tens of thousands of clones, and approximately 88% are seen once. The ten largest clones capture 11% of the sample. The time point label here, explained by the study, means: about 28 days (+/-7) after the second vaccine dose. The sequences come from peripheral blood, collected 28 days after the second AZD1222 dose. All receptors come from an adult who received the AZD1222 COVID-19 vaccine.

The genes are TRBV5-5 and TRBJ2-5; D uncertain. Germline CDR1 SGHKS, CDR2 YYEKEE (reference sequence). The CDR3 has 13 residues. V lost 2 bases and J lost 4, with 9 bases in between. Here the CDR3 reads CASSLDDGETQYF. The CDR3 DNA reads TGTGCCAGCAGCTTAGACGACGGAGAGACCCAGTACTTC.

In this sample, this clone turned up once. This chain uses TRBV7-2 with TRBJ1-2; the match to TRBD1 covers 7 bases. CDR1 SGHTA and CDR2 FQGNSA come from the germline V gene. J lost 4 bases, V lost 1 base, and 15 bases had no gene match. CDR3 length: 18 amino acids. The CDR3: CASSLEGRTGVPFYGYTF. The CDR3 DNA reads TGTGCCAGCAGCTTAGAGGGGAGGACAGGCGTCCCATTCTATGGCTACACCTTC. Using reference TRBV7-2 and TRBJ1-2 for the parts outside the CDR3, the full variable domain is GAGVSQSPSNKVTEKGKDVELRCDPISGHTALYWYRQSLGQGLEFLIYFQGNSAPDKSGLPSDRFSAERTGGSVSTLTIQRTQQEDSAVYLCASSLEGRTGVPFYGYTFGSGTRLTVV.

This chain connects TRBV2 to TRBJ1-1; D perhaps matches TRBD1 (6 bases). V was shortened by 1 base and J by 7 bases, with 13 bases between the two germline ends. CDR3 length equals 14 residues. The germline V gene encodes CDR1 SNHLY and CDR2 FYNNEI. The CDR3 nucleotides read TGTGCCAGCAGTGAAGAAGGGGGGGGACTTGAAGCTTTCTTT. It translates to CASSEEGGGLEAFF. Based on the CDR3 plus reference TRBV2 and TRBJ1-1, the full variable domain is EPEVTQTPSHQVTQMGQEVILRCVPISNHLYFYWYRQILGQKVEFLVSFYNNEISEKSEIFDDQFSVERPDGSNFTLKIRSTKLEDSAMYFCASSEEGGGLEAFFGQGTRLTVV.

The chain employs TRBV28 and TRBJ1-1; weak D call: TRBD1 (5 bases). The CDR3 is 12 residues long. V lost 2 bases and J 11 bases, leaving 12 bases between the germline ends. Per the germline V gene, CDR1 is MDHEN and CDR2 is SYDVKM. CDR3 region: CASSLRGVGAFF. CDR3 nucleotides: TGTGCCAGCAGTTTACGGGGCGTCGGGGCTTTCTTT.

The chain recombines TRBV12-3 or TRBV12-4 with TRBJ2-7, with D perhaps matching TRBD2 (6 bases). CDR3 length equals 12 residues. Trimming left V 8 bases short and J 2 bases short, with 10 bases between. Here the CDR3 reads CASRGGTYEQYF. The CDR3 nucleotides are TGTGCCAGCCGTGGGGGGACCTACGAGCAGTACTTC.

This clone appeared a few times. This chain links TRBV18 with TRBJ2-7; 8 bases line up with TRBD1. The germline V gene has CDR1 KGHSH and CDR2 LQKENI. There are 15 residues in the CDR3. J lost 4 bases, V lost 3 bases, and 8 bases had no gene match. The CDR3 region has the DNA TGTGCCAGCTCACCCTCAGGACAGGGCCGATACGAGCAGTACTTC. It translates to CASSPSGQGRYEQYF.

The rearrangement uses TRBV6-5 and TRBJ1-2; D perhaps matches TRBD1 (5 bases). V lost 2 bases and J lost 8, with 15 bases in between. The CDR3 is made up of 14 amino acids. CDR1 is MNHEY, CDR2 SVGAGI, per germline. The CDR3 sequence is CASSYRGASGGYTF. As DNA, the CDR3 is TGTGCCAGCAGTTACCGCGGGGCGTCGGGCGGCTACACCTTC.

The chain combines TRBV10-2 with TRBJ1-1; TRBD1 agrees at 7 bases. Germline lookup yields CDR1 WSHSY and CDR2 SAAADI. V shed 4 bases and J 1 base; nucleotides not matched to a gene: 12. The CDR3 extends over 17 amino acids. The CDR3 DNA follows: TGCGCCAGCAGTGGGAGTCGACTGGGACAGCAGAACACTGAAGCTTTCTTT. Protein product: CASSGSRLGQQNTEAFF.

The chain is built from TRBV9 and TRBJ1-1; no reliable D call. The germline CDR1 and CDR2 sequences are SGDLS and YYNGEE. The CDR3 has 13 amino acids. Deletions cut 0 bases from V and 2 bases from J, with 5 bases between. This CDR3 is CASSVGTNTEAFF. DNA for the CDR3: TGTGCCAGCAGCGTAGGCACAAACACTGAAGCTTTCTTT.